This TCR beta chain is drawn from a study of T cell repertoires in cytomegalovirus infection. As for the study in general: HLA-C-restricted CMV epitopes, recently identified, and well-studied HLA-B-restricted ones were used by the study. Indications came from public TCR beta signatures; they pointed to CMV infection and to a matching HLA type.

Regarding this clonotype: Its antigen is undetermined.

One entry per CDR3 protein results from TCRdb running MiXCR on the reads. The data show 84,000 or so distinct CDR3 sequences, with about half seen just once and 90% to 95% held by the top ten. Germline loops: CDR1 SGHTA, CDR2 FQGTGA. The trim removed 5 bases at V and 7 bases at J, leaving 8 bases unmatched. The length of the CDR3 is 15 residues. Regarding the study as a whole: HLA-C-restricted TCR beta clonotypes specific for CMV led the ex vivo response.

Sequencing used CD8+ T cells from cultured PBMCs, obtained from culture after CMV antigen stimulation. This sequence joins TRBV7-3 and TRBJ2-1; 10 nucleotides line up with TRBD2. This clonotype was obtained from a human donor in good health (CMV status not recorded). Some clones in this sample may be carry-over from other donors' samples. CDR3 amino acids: CASSPLAGVGNEQFF. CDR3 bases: TGTGCCAGCAGCCCCCTAGCGGGAGTAGGAAATGAGCAGTTCTTC.